Shown below are 25 T cell receptor beta chains from a single sample sequenced in a study of T cell responses to AZD1222 COVID-19 vaccine. The method was immunoSEQ multiplex PCR; TCRdb's version includes in-frame clones alone and lacks a portion of them. The profile shows about 130,000 clones, around nine tenths of them singletons. The material sequenced was peripheral blood, taken on day 0 of AZD1222 vaccination. These receptors were taken from an adult in good health.

This chain links TRBV6-5 with TRBJ1-1; D not resolved. From germline, CDR1 is MNHEY and CDR2 SVGAGI. Trimming cost V 4 bases and J 1 base, with 7 bases left between them. The CDR3 extends over 13 amino acids. CDR3 DNA sequence: TGTGCCAGCAGTTTTCAGCCGAACACTGAAGCTTTCTTT. Amino acids: CASSFQPNTEAFF.

The rearrangement links TRBV25-1 to TRBJ1-5; a weak D match, TRBD1 (5 bases). Trimming took 1 base from V and 2 from J, leaving 9 bases between them. Germline loops: CDR1 MGHDK, CDR2 SYGVNS. The CDR3 is made up of 15 amino acids. CDR3 loop: CASSEWGGGNQPQHF. The CDR3 bases are TGTGCCAGCAGTGAATGGGGCGGGGGCAATCAGCCCCAGCATTTT.

This chain connects TRBV11-2 to TRBJ2-2; D not certain. This CDR3 contains 16 residues. Germline V CDR1 and CDR2: SGHAT, FQNNGV. Trimming cost V 1 base and J 2 bases, with 11 bases left between them. CDR3 DNA sequence: TGTGCCAGCAGCTTAGGGCTCAGGACCAACACCGGGGAGCTGTTTTTT. Translating gives CASSLGLRTNTGELFF. Based on the CDR3 plus reference TRBV11-2 and TRBJ2-2, the full variable domain is EAGVAQSPRYKIIEKRQSVAFWCNPISGHATLYWYQQILGQGPKLLIQFQNNGVVDDSQLPKDRFSAERLKGVDSTLKIQPAKLEDSAVYLCASSLGLRTNTGELFFGEGSRLTVL.

The chain employs TRBV28 and TRBJ2-7; TRBD2 agrees at 11 bases. The CDR3 is 15 residues long. V lost 6 bases, J lost 7 bases, and 11 bases stayed unmatched. Looked up from germline, CDR1 is MDHEN and CDR2 is SYDVKM. The CDR3 DNA reads TGTGCCAGCAGCTTGAGTAGCGGGGGGGGAGGAGAGCAGTACTTC. As protein: CASSLSSGGGGEQYF.

This clone was counted a few times. This sequence joins TRBV7-9 and TRBJ1-5; D is possibly TRBD1 (5 bases). From germline, CDR1 is SEHNR and CDR2 FQNEAQ (reference sequence). CDR3 size: 14 residues. V gave up 4 bases and J gave up 6 bases, with 13 bases separating them. The CDR3 DNA is TGTGCCAGCAGCTCCTCTAAAAGGGGTCAGCCCCAGCATTTT. Amino acid sequence: CASSSSKRGQPQHF. The whole variable domain, remainder taken from reference TRBV7-9 and TRBJ1-5, is DTGVSQNPRHKITKRGQNVTFRCDPISEHNRLYWYRQTLGQGPEFLTYFQNEAQLEKSRLLSDRFSAERPKGSFSTLEIQRTEQGDSAMYLCASSSSKRGQPQHFGDGTRLSIL.

The CDR3 loop reads CASSLLTSVNTGELFF. DNA for the CDR3: TGTGCCAGCAGCTTATTGACTAGCGTGAACACCGGGGAGCTGTTTTTT. This chain joins TRBV11-3 and TRBJ2-2; 8 bases map to TRBD2. The germline gives CDR1 SGHNT, CDR2 YENEEA. The ends lost 2 bases at V and 1 base at J; junction bases unmatched: 3. The CDR3 covers 16 residues.

The chain combines TRBV4-1 with TRBJ2-5; 7 nucleotides match TRBD1. CDR1 is MGHRA, CDR2 YSYEKL, per germline. CDR3 length: 14 amino acids. V was pared by 1 base and J by 3 bases, with 2 bases of the junction left unmatched. CDR3 sequence (DNA): TGCGCCAGCAGCCAAGGGCAGGGGGAAGAGACCCAGTACTTC. Encoded protein: CASSQGQGEETQYF.

DNA for the CDR3: TGTGCCAGCAGCTTTGGGGGGAAAGACACTGAAGCTTTCTTT. Translated, it gives CASSFGGKDTEAFF. This chain uses TRBV7-2 with TRBJ1-1; D is possibly TRBD1 (5 bases). The CDR3 is 14 amino acids. Germline V gives CDR1 SGHTA, CDR2 FQGNSA. V was pared by 3 bases and J by 3 bases, with 11 bases between.

The genes are TRBV19 and TRBJ2-1; D uncertain. The CDR3 is 12 amino acids. V was pared by 6 bases and J by 6 bases, with 9 bases between. Germline V gene data show CDR1 as LNHDA and CDR2 as SQIVND (reference sequence). The CDR3 coding sequence is TGTGCCAGTAGAAGTTTAGGCAATGAGCAGTTCTTC. This gives the protein CASRSLGNEQFF.

This clone has only one observation. This chain links TRBV10-1 with TRBJ2-2; tentatively, D is TRBD1 (5 bases). This CDR3 contains 15 residues. Trimming took 6 bases from V and 0 from J, leaving 11 bases between them. Per the germline V gene, CDR1 is WNHNN and CDR2 is SYGVQD (reference sequence). The CDR3 reads CASSPGRANTGELFF. Written as DNA, the CDR3 is TGCGCCAGCAGCCCAGGCAGGGCGAACACCGGGGAGCTGTTTTTT.

V is TRBV5-4 and J is TRBJ1-4; TRBD1 agrees at 9 bases. Unmatched junction bases numbered 3, after V lost 4 bases and J lost 5 bases. The V gene's germline CDR1 is SGHNT and CDR2 YYREEE (reference sequence). The CDR3 spans 14 residues. The CDR3 loop reads CASSQGQGNEKLFF. As DNA, the CDR3 is TGTGCCAGCAGCCAGGGACAGGGAAATGAAAAACTGTTTTTT.

The gene calls are TRBV7-2 and TRBJ1-2; 8 bases map to TRBD1. CDR1 is SGHTA and CDR2 is FQGNSA in the germline V gene. This CDR3 spans 14 amino acids. Trimming took 1 base from V and 3 from J; bases not matched to a gene: 1. As DNA, the CDR3 is TGTGCCAGCAGCTTAGTGACAGGGGACTATGGCTACACCTTC. Amino acids: CASSLVTGDYGYTF.

The rearrangement joins TRBV5-4 to TRBJ1-1; 7 nucleotides match TRBD1. The V gene end was trimmed by 0 bases and the J gene end by 6 bases; junction bases not matched to a gene: 5. The CDR3 consists of 14 residues. The germline gives CDR1 SGHNT, CDR2 YYREEE (reference sequence). The CDR3 DNA sequence: TGTGCCAGCAGCTTGGTGGGACAGACGTCTGAAGCTTTCTTT. Residues: CASSLVGQTSEAFF.

The rearrangement links TRBV7-9 to TRBJ2-5, with TRBD2 matching over 12 bases. CDR3 length: 15 amino acids. From germline, CDR1 is SEHNR and CDR2 FQNEAQ (reference sequence). Trimming at V came to 4 bases and at J to 3 bases, leaving 3 bases not matched to a gene. CDR3 region: CASSSWTSGEETQYF. In DNA, the CDR3 is TGTGCCAGCAGCTCTTGGACTAGCGGGGAAGAGACCCAGTACTTC. Based on the CDR3 plus reference TRBV7-9 and TRBJ2-5, the full variable domain is DTGVSQNPRHKITKRGQNVTFRCDPISEHNRLYWYRQTLGQGPEFLTYFQNEAQLEKSRLLSDRFSAERPKGSFSTLEIQRTEQGDSAMYLCASSSWTSGEETQYFGPGTRLLVL.

The chain has TRBV4-1 and TRBJ1-2; TRBD1 matches 8 bases. The trim removed 3 bases at V and 4 bases at J, leaving 13 bases unmatched. Germline assignment: CDR1 MGHRA and CDR2 YSYEKL. CDR3 length equals 17 residues. The CDR3 region is CASSQADDRGTLYGYTF. CDR3 in DNA: TGCGCCAGCAGCCAGGCAGACGACAGGGGAACCCTCTATGGCTACACCTTC.

This sequence joins TRBV27 and TRBJ1-5; D is perhaps TRBD1 (6 bases). The V end was cut by 8 bases, the J end by 0 bases, with 14 bases between. The CDR3 has 15 residues. Germline V gene data show CDR1 as MNHEY and CDR2 as SMNVEV (reference sequence). CDR3 sequence: CASREGVVSNQPQHF. The CDR3 nucleotides are TGTGCCAGCCGGGAGGGGGTCGTTAGCAATCAGCCCCAGCATTTT.

This chain joins TRBV19 and TRBJ2-1; unclear D gene. Trimming removed 3 bases from V and 7 bases from J, with 16 bases in between. Looked up from germline, CDR1 is LNHDA and CDR2 is SQIVND (reference sequence). The CDR3 consists of 15 residues. CDR3 sequence reads: CASSISPLLRNEQFF. The DNA for the CDR3 is TGTGCCAGTAGTATTTCTCCCCTATTAAGGAATGAGCAGTTCTTC.

The J gene is TRBJ1-5, the V gene TRBV7-8; 10 bases align to TRBD1. Trimming took 5 bases from V and 0 from J; bases not matched to a gene: 13. This CDR3 region has 19 residues. Germline loops: CDR1 SGHVS, CDR2 FQNEAQ. The CDR3 DNA follows: TGTGCCAGCAGCCCGATTGGGACAGGGGACCTCATTAGCAATCAGCCCCAGCATTTT. The encoded protein is CASSPIGTGDLISNQPQHF.

The chain recombines TRBV5-6 with TRBJ2-7; D gene ambiguous. The V and J ends lost 4 bases and 3 bases respectively, with 11 bases between them. The CDR3 extends over 13 amino acids. Germline lookup yields CDR1 SGHDT and CDR2 YYEEEE. CDR3 bases: TGTGCCAGCAGCCCGGGTCCCAACTACGAGCAGTACTTC. Translated: CASSPGPNYEQYF.

This clone was found once. The rearrangement links TRBV4-1 to TRBJ1-5; 8 nucleotides line up with TRBD1. The length of the CDR3 is 15 residues. From germline, CDR1 is MGHRA and CDR2 YSYEKL. V was pared by 6 bases and J by 2 bases, with 6 bases of the junction left unmatched. CDR3 DNA sequence: TGCGCCAGCAGTCCTGGACAGGGTGGCAATCAGCCCCAGCATTTT. Translation: CASSPGQGGNQPQHF.

In regard to this clone: Other DNA sequences in the same sample also yield this CDR3. CDR3 coding DNA: TGCGCCAGCAGCTTATTGGGTTACGAGCAGTACTTC. Translation: CASSLLGYEQYF. This chain connects TRBV5-1 to TRBJ2-7, with D unclear. CDR3 length: 12 residues. V lost 2 bases and J 4 bases, leaving 7 bases between the germline ends. Germline CDR1 reads SGHRS; CDR2 reads YFSETQ.

The V and J genes are TRBV18 and TRBJ1-2; weak D call: TRBD1 (5 bases). The CDR3 spans 16 residues. Trimming stripped 3 bases from V and 0 bases from J, with 14 bases between. Germline-derived CDR1 and CDR2 are KGHSH and LQKENI. CDR3 DNA sequence: TGTGCCAGCTCACCGAGGCAGGGCCTAGCTAACTATGGCTACACCTTC. Its protein product is CASSPRQGLANYGYTF. The complete variable domain, with remaining parts taken from reference TRBV18 and TRBJ1-2, reads NAGVMQNPRHLVRRRGQEARLRCSPMKGHSHVYWYRQLPEEGLKFMVYLQKENIIDESGMPKERFSAEFPKEGPSILRIQQVVRGDSAAYFCASSPRQGLANYGYTFGSGTRLTVV.

The chain employs TRBV2 and TRBJ1-2, with TRBD1 matching over 7 bases. The CDR3 covers 13 residues. After removal of 6 bases from V and 6 bases from J, the junction contained 7 bases not matched to a gene. The germline V gene has CDR1 SNHLY and CDR2 FYNNEI. The CDR3 DNA reads TGTGCCAGCAGCGCAAGACAGGGTAATGGCTACACCTTC. This translates into CASSARQGNGYTF. Full variable domain (missing parts from reference TRBV2 and TRBJ1-2): EPEVTQTPSHQVTQMGQEVILRCVPISNHLYFYWYRQILGQKVEFLVSFYNNEISEKSEIFDDQFSVERPDGSNFTLKIRSTKLEDSAMYFCASSARQGNGYTFGSGTRLTVV.

The chain combines TRBV15 with TRBJ1-6; tentative D call: TRBD1 (5 bases). The CDR3 totals 17 residues. Between the trimmed V and J ends, which lost 1 base and 10 bases, there was a span of 20 bases. Germline CDR1 LNHNV, CDR2 YYDKDF (reference sequence). The CDR3 here is CATSRAEMGQGGSPLHF. DNA of the CDR3: TGTGCCACCAGCAGAGCCGAGATGGGGCAGGGCGGCTCACCCCTCCACTTT. The entire variable domain, with the rest obtained from reference TRBV15 and TRBJ1-6, is as follows: DAMVIQNPRYQVTQFGKPVTLSCSQTLNHNVMYWYQQKSSQAPKLLFHYYDKDFNNEADTPDNFQSRRPNTSFCFLDIRSPGLGDTAMYLCATSRAEMGQGGSPLHFGNGTRLTVT.

In nucleotides, the CDR3 is TGTGCCAGCAGTTTATATACAGGTAATCAGCCCCAGCATTTT. The encoded protein is CASSLYTGNQPQHF. The rearrangement joins TRBV28 to TRBJ1-5, with a tentative D call TRBD1 (5 bases). Germline CDR1 reads MDHEN; CDR2 reads SYDVKM. V dropped 1 base and J dropped 4 bases, with 8 bases sitting between them. This CDR3 spans 14 amino acids.